This record covers a single TCR beta chain. Its specificity is unknown. The sample is drawn from a study of graft-versus-host responses after intestinal transplantation. As for the study in general: The study gave all recipients anti-thymocyte globulin induction, then tacrolimus and steroids for 2 to 3 years. The study, taken as a whole, reports: Across patients carrying graft-donor T cell macrochimerism, allografts held high graft-versus-host to host-versus-graft clonal ratios.

Generated by immunoSEQ multiplex PCR, the TCRdb table keeps only in-frame clones and is missing some. The sample yields approximately 110,000 clones, over 85% seen once. The sequence was collected from a human donor who was the organ donor for an intestinal transplant. Sequences were derived from unstimulated CD4+ T cells sorted from spleen or lymph node cells, sampled before transplant.

The CDR3 loop reads CASSVTGQNYGYTF. The CDR3 DNA is TGTGCCAGCAGCGTAACAGGACAAAACTATGGCTACACCTTC. J is TRBJ1-2 and V is TRBV9; TRBD1 is a possible D gene (5 bases). The CDR3 extends over 14 amino acids. Trimming stripped 1 base from V and 2 bases from J, with 9 bases between. Germline V lookup: CDR1 SGDLS, CDR2 YYNGEE.